What follows is one T cell receptor beta chain and its context. Its antigen is not known. CD8 cells classed as naive were CD45RO-negative and positively selected for CCR7, excluding terminally differentiated effector memory CD45RA+ cells. Each sorted subset replicate got 200 ng genomic DNA, roughly 33,000 genomes. Measured with immunoSEQ multiplex PCR; TCRdb has only the in-frame clones, and not every one. This sample has 2 million or so clones, with about 95% found just once. The data belong to a study of shared clonotypes between healthy human individuals. Points from the study as a whole: Rarefaction gave evidence that sorted-subset sequencing remained incomplete despite large depth. Investigators collected only blood, and repertoires in tissues likely differ.

The CDR3 consists of 15 residues. V gave up 5 bases and J gave up 3 bases, with 15 bases separating them. CDR1 SGHTA and CDR2 FQGNSA come from the germline V gene. V is TRBV7-2 and J is TRBJ2-3, with a tentative D call TRBD2 (6 bases). The receptor comes from a young man in good health. Input material: naive CD8+ T cells sorted from blood. Written as DNA, the CDR3 is TGTGCCAGCAGCCCGGGGGAGTATGAGACAGATACGCAGTATTTT. This sequence encodes CASSPGEYETDTQYF. The variable domain in full, with the rest retrieved from reference TRBV7-2 and TRBJ2-3, is GAGVSQSPSNKVTEKGKDVELRCDPISGHTALYWYRQSLGQGLEFLIYFQGNSAPDKSGLPSDRFSAERTGGSVSTLTIQRTQQEDSAVYLCASSPGEYETDTQYFGPGTRLTVL.